This TCR beta chain was sequenced during a study of early T cells in non-severe SARS-CoV-2 infection. Study information: Unsorted whole blood bulk RNA was sequenced, with unpaired chains. Study findings and constraints: Matching results from VDJdb favored anti-spike CD8 responses, leaving private and CD4 specificities undetected.

This clonotype was observed many times. Its antigen is as yet unknown. With 5 bases removed from V and 7 bases from J, the gap between germline ends came to 12 bases. Germline V gene data show CDR1 as MNHEY and CDR2 as SMNVEV (reference sequence). This CDR3 region has 12 residues. Unique molecular identifiers were attached to individual cDNA molecules. MiXCR, applied by TCRdb to the 5' RACE reads, yields one record per CDR3 protein. The data hold around 60,000 distinct CDR3 sequences, with under 15% observed a single time. The source of this sequence is an adult who was a healthcare worker with PCR-confirmed SARS-CoV-2 infection or an uninfected control (not recorded which). The genes are TRBV27 and TRBJ2-7; D assignment may be TRBD1 or TRBD2 (6 bases each). The specimen was whole blood. As DNA, the CDR3 is TGTGCCAGCAGTGATACAGGGAGGGAGCAGTACTTC. Protein sequence: CASSDTGREQYF.